This TCR beta chain was identified in a study of OX40 agonist ivuxolimab in advanced cancers. The study in broad terms: The costimulatory receptor OX40 (CD134) was targeted by ivuxolimab, a fully human IgG2 agonistic monoclonal antibody. Of the approximately 54 dose-escalation patients, hepatocellular carcinoma was present in roughly 19, melanoma in approximately 15, renal cell carcinoma in 9 and head and neck cancer in 9. Prior anti-PD-1, anti-PD-L1 or anti-CTLA-4 therapy was permitted, and approximately 40% of dose-escalation patients had received checkpoint inhibitors. The point of sequencing TCRbeta in the periphery was to test whether ivuxolimab changed TCR sequence diversity and drove clonal T-cell expansion. The paper reports the monotherapy dose-escalation portion (N of about 50 patients) of the phase I ivuxolimab trial. Intravenous ivuxolimab was administered to patients every 2 weeks at six dose levels: 0.01, 0.1, 0.3, 1.5, 3 and 10 mg/kg. In the dose-escalation cohort, approximately 82% of patients were male, and the mean age was 60 years with a range of about 20 to 80. Partial responses occurred in three dose-escalation patients: two with cutaneous melanoma and one with hepatocellular carcinoma. The investigation overall reported the following: Low levels of normalized T-cell clonal expansion were also seen in some patients who did not respond. The antigen specificity of the clonally expanded peripheral T cells was not determined. After ivuxolimab, more expanded clones were found on average in CD8+ T cells than in CD4+ T cells. In partial responders in the 0.1-3.0 mg/kg groups, normalized peripheral clonal expansion was found to be among the lowest, especially among CD8+ T cells. At doses from 0.1 to 3.0 mg/kg, clonal expansion was seen in both CD4+ and CD8+ blood T cells between baseline and week 6.

Worth noting for this clone: Its antigen target is currently unknown. It has no much larger one-base neighbor in the sample; base qualities were not kept.

The trial excluded patients who had a history of autoimmune disease or who were on systemic immunosuppression. Peripheral blood for TCR sequencing was drawn from every dose cohort at baseline, at cycle 4 day 1 and at cycle 7 day 1. Samples were obtained from an open-label, multicenter, first-in-human phase I dose-escalation trial of ivuxolimab. The trial enrolled adults with locally advanced or metastatic head and neck squamous cell, hepatocellular, melanoma or renal cell carcinoma. CD4+ and CD8+ T cells were sorted separately from peripheral blood before TCR sequencing. Genomic DNA was isolated from the sorted cells so that the TCRbeta CDR3 region could be sequenced. The immunoSEQ Assay was used to sequence the TCRbeta CDR3 regions. In TCRdb, the immuneACCESS table is reduced to in-frame sequences with V and J assigned. These tables do not hold every clone; where another copy was compared, an unresolved V gene accounts for under half, and the others remain unexplained. The sample table lists roughly 140,000 clones, 90% to 95% of them with a count of one. About 0.33% of the sample comes from the top ten.

Sequences MNHNS (CDR1) and SASEGT (CDR2) are obtained from the germline V gene. The CDR3 starts with the cysteine, ends with the phenylalanine, and has 13 residues. CDR3 DNA only is kept here, 39 bases in frame from base 1. V has 5 bases trimmed and J has 3 bases trimmed; junction bases matching no gene number 4. This receptor was identified in an adult with an advanced solid tumor such as melanoma, head and neck, liver or kidney cancer. The sequences come from CD4+ or CD8+ T cells sorted from blood, collected in a trial of the OX40 agonist ivuxolimab. This chain joins TRBV6-1 to TRBJ2-7, and 7 junctional nucleotides match TRBD2. The DNA sequence is as follows: TGTGCCAGCAGTAGGGACTACCTCTACGAGCAGTACTTC. Its product reads: CASSRDYLYEQYF.